These 14 T cell receptor beta chains came from one sample sequenced in a study of early T cells in non-severe SARS-CoV-2 infection. MiXCR, applied by TCRdb to the 5' RACE reads, yields one record per CDR3 protein. The repertoire includes 25,000 to 30,000 distinct CDR3 sequences, 5% of them detected once, and approximately 11% sits in the top ten. The material sequenced was whole blood. The receptors were gathered from an adult who was a healthcare worker with PCR-confirmed SARS-CoV-2 infection or an uninfected control (not recorded which).

This clonotype was counted at least ten times. The genes are TRBV29-1 and TRBJ1-1; TRBD1 aligns across 10 bases. Trimming took 0 bases from V and 6 from J; bases not matched to a gene: 7. The germline CDR1 and CDR2 sequences are SQVTM and ANQGSEA. The CDR3 has 15 residues. CDR3 loop: CSVEEGQGFFPEAFF. DNA of the CDR3: TGCAGCGTTGAAGAGGGACAGGGGTTCTTCCCTGAAGCTTTCTTT.

The sample holds many counts of this clonotype. The CDR3 here is CASNSVGGQPQHF. The CDR3 DNA is TGTGCCAGCAATTCGGTCGGGGGTCAGCCCCAGCATTTT. The chain has TRBV28 and TRBJ1-5; D possibly corresponds to TRBD1 (5 bases). Trimming cost V 7 bases and J 6 bases, with 13 bases left between them. The CDR3 is made up of 13 amino acids. CDR1 is MDHEN, CDR2 SYDVKM, per germline.

This clonotype occurred many times. The CDR3 here is CASEGPVTDTQYF. CDR3 DNA: TGTGCCAGCGAGGGCCCGGTCACAGATACGCAGTATTTT. The chain couples TRBV6-2 or TRBV6-3 to TRBJ2-3, with TRBD2 as a possible D gene (5 bases). CDR3 length equals 13 residues. The germline gives CDR1 MNHEY, CDR2 SVGEGT. V dropped 8 bases and J dropped 2 bases, with 11 bases sitting between them.

This clonotype was detected many times. The CDR3 sequence: CASTRTGATEETQYF. CDR3 coding DNA: TGTGCCAGCACCCGTACCGGCGCGACCGAAGAGACCCAGTACTTC. The genes are TRBV6-6 and TRBJ2-5; D unclear. The CDR3 consists of 15 residues. V lost 7 bases to trimming and J lost 3 bases, with 18 bases between them. Germline loops: CDR1 MNHNY, CDR2 SVGAGI (reference sequence).

This clonotype was counted a few times. J is TRBJ2-2 and V is TRBV5-1, with 12 bases matching TRBD2. In germline, CDR1 is SGHRS, CDR2 YFSETQ. The CDR3 contains 15 residues. After removal of 3 bases from V and 7 bases from J, the junction contained 4 bases not matched to a gene. The CDR3: CASSSTSGGGGELFF. CDR3 nucleotides: TGCGCCAGCAGCTCGACTAGCGGGGGAGGCGGGGAGCTGTTTTTT.

This clonotype showed up many times. DNA for the CDR3: TGTGCCAGTAGTCGGGACCCGCAGGATGAGCAGTTCTTC. Translation: CASSRDPQDEQFF. The V call is TRBV19, the J call TRBJ2-1; D tentatively fits TRBD1 or TRBD2 (5 bases each). Germline assignment: CDR1 LNHDA and CDR2 SQIVND (reference sequence). Trimming stripped 5 bases from V and 8 bases from J, with 13 bases between. The CDR3 runs 13 residues.

J is TRBJ2-5 and V is TRBV27, with 7 positions matching TRBD1. CDR3 length equals 13 residues. Germline assignment: CDR1 MNHEY and CDR2 SMNVEV (reference sequence). Trimming took 6 bases from V and 3 from J; bases not matched to a gene: 4. Here the CDR3 DNA reads TGTGCCAGCAGGTCCGGGACAGAAGAGACCCAGTACTTC. Amino acid sequence: CASRSGTEETQYF.

This clonotype was counted ten times or more. This chain connects TRBV7-6 to TRBJ2-3, with D unresolved. This CDR3 is 16 amino acids long. Looked up from germline, CDR1 is SGHVS and CDR2 is FNYEAQ. Trimming cost V 8 bases and J 1 base, with 19 bases left between them. The CDR3 spells CASVPLLGRRTDTQYF. Here the CDR3 DNA reads TGTGCCAGCGTACCTCTCTTGGGAAGACGCACAGATACGCAGTATTTT. The full variable domain, completed using reference TRBV7-6 and TRBJ2-3, is GAGVSQSPRYKVTKRGQDVALRCDPISGHVSLYWYRQALGQGPEFLTYFNYEAQQDKSGLPNDRFSAERPEGSISTLTIQRTEQRDSAMYRCASVPLLGRRTDTQYFGPGTRLTVL.

This clonotype showed up just a few times. The genes are TRBV2 and TRBJ1-4, with D uncertain. V was trimmed by 2 bases and J by 4 bases, leaving 5 bases between them. This CDR3 is built from 13 residues. The V gene's germline CDR1 is SNHLY and CDR2 FYNNEI. CDR3 loop: CASSEQDNEKLFF. The CDR3 DNA reads TGTGCCAGCAGTGAACAAGATAATGAAAAACTGTTTTTT. Drawing the rest from reference TRBV2 and TRBJ1-4, the complete variable domain is EPEVTQTPSHQVTQMGQEVILRCVPISNHLYFYWYRQILGQKVEFLVSFYNNEISEKSEIFDDQFSVERPDGSNFTLKIRSTKLEDSAMYFCASSEQDNEKLFFGSGTQLSVL.

This clonotype was seen only a few times. This CDR3 is CASGLGGENTEAFF. CDR3 in DNA: TGTGCTAGTGGTTTGGGAGGGGAGAACACTGAAGCTTTCTTT. The chain has TRBV12-5 and TRBJ1-1; perhaps TRBD1 as D (5 bases). Per germline, CDR1 LGHNT and CDR2 FRNRAP. The germline V and J ends were trimmed by 1 base and 1 base, with 7 bases remaining between them. This CDR3 has 14 residues.

As regards this clonotype: A read error may explain this, as a much larger clone is one base away. The chain employs TRBV2 and TRBJ2-1; 8 bases agree with TRBD2. The J segment lost 3 bases and the V segment lost 6 bases, leaving 10 bases of the junction unmatched. The CDR3 is 16 amino acids. From germline, CDR1 is SNHLY and CDR2 FYNNEI. The CDR3 DNA sequence: TGTGCCAGCAGCGGAGCTAGCGGGCACCTCTACAATGAGCAGTTCTTC. Encoded protein: CASSGASGHLYNEQFF.

The chain combines TRBV5-6 with TRBJ1-1; 9 nucleotides align to TRBD1. J was trimmed by 7 bases and V by 0 bases; bases with no gene match: 4. Germline CDR1 and CDR2: SGHDT and YYEEEE. The CDR3 totals 14 residues. The CDR3: CASSLVQGANEAFF. The CDR3 DNA reads TGTGCCAGCAGCTTGGTACAGGGGGCAAATGAAGCTTTCTTT.

This clonotype was observed many times. The V and J genes are TRBV7-9 and TRBJ1-1; 7 nucleotides align to TRBD1. The V and J ends lost 7 bases and 1 base, in that order; junction bases with no gene match: 6. This CDR3 is built from 14 residues. Germline-derived CDR1 and CDR2 are SEHNR and FQNEAQ (reference sequence). The CDR3 here is CASTTGTENTEAFF. CDR3 DNA sequence: TGTGCCAGCACAACCGGGACAGAGAACACTGAAGCTTTCTTT. The entire variable domain, with the rest obtained from reference TRBV7-9 and TRBJ1-1, is as follows: DTGVSQNPRHKITKRGQNVTFRCDPISEHNRLYWYRQTLGQGPEFLTYFQNEAQLEKSRLLSDRFSAERPKGSFSTLEIQRTEQGDSAMYLCASTTGTENTEAFFGQGTRLTVV.

This clonotype showed up just a few times. The chain has TRBV11-2 and TRBJ2-1; the D gene is possibly TRBD1 (5 bases). CDR3 length equals 14 residues. V gave up 0 bases and J gave up 7 bases, with 10 bases separating them. Germline CDR1 reads SGHAT; CDR2 reads FQNNGV. CDR3 sequence (DNA): TGTGCCAGCAGCTTAGAAGTGAAGGGGAATGAGCAGTTCTTC. This gives the protein CASSLEVKGNEQFF.